This entry lists 11 T cell receptor beta chains sequenced from one sample in a study of blood T cell repertoires in COVID-19. Generated by immunoSEQ multiplex PCR, the TCRdb table keeps only in-frame clones and is missing some. The sample has a few hundred thousand clones; 70% to 90% are singletons. Sample: PBMCs or T cells enriched from blood (not recorded which). The receptors were gathered from a woman aged 55-70 years in a cohort exposed to, infected with or recovered from COVID-19 (not recorded which).

V usage is TRBV6-5 and J usage is TRBJ2-2, with a possible D match to TRBD1 (5 bases). This CDR3 region has 14 residues. The germline V gene has CDR1 MNHEY and CDR2 SVGAGI. V lost 7 bases and J lost 6, with 15 bases in between. CDR3 loop: CASITGRVAGELFF. For the CDR3, the DNA is TGTGCCAGCATAACCGGCAGGGTGGCCGGGGAGCTGTTTTTT.

The CDR3 reads CASSSRHRGRNYGYTF. In DNA form, the CDR3 reads TGTGCCAGCAGCTCGCGTCACAGGGGGCGGAACTATGGCTACACCTTC. This chain uses TRBV7-2 with TRBJ1-2, with TRBD1 matching over 9 bases. The germline CDR1 and CDR2 sequences are SGHTA and FQGNSA. V trimming: 4 bases; J trimming: 2 bases; junction bases outside the gene matches: 8. The CDR3 spans 16 residues.

Only one count was recorded for this clone. V gene TRBV7-3 combines with J gene TRBJ2-1; 7 bases line up with TRBD1. V lost 5 bases to trimming and J lost 0 bases; unmatched junction nucleotides: 7. This CDR3 comprises 16 residues. In germline, CDR1 is SGHTA, CDR2 FQGTGA. CDR3 DNA sequence: TGTGCCAGCAGCCACCGGGGACAGACCTCCTACAATGAGCAGTTCTTC. It translates to CASSHRGQTSYNEQFF. The variable domain in full, completed from reference TRBV7-3 and TRBJ2-1, reads GAGVSQTPSNKVTEKGKYVELRCDPISGHTALYWYRQSLGQGPEFLIYFQGTGAADDSGLPNDRFFAVRPEGSVSTLKIQRTERGDSAVYLCASSHRGQTSYNEQFFGPGTRLTVL.

The chain is built from TRBV7-2 and TRBJ2-7; possible D gene TRBD2, 5 bases. Trimming cost V 1 base and J 6 bases, with 13 bases left between them. Germline V gene sequence: CDR1 SGHTA, CDR2 FQGNSA. CDR3 length equals 14 residues. Here the CDR3 reads CASSLGGSMGEQYF. In DNA form, the CDR3 reads TGTGCCAGCAGCTTAGGAGGGAGCATGGGCGAGCAGTACTTC.

In its sample, this clone was seen a few times. V gene TRBV7-8 combines with J gene TRBJ2-7; 12 bases line up with TRBD2. Germline-derived CDR1 and CDR2 are SGHVS and FQNEAQ. Trimming took 5 bases from V and 6 from J; bases not matched to a gene: 8. The CDR3 is made up of 15 amino acids. The CDR3 DNA reads TGTGCCAGCAGCCCGAGGACTAGCGGGAAGCTCGAGCAGTACTTC. This encodes CASSPRTSGKLEQYF.

As regards this clone: Compared with germline, one end of the junction differs, possibly owing to a read error. The rearrangement links TRBV7-7 to TRBJ2-3; 11 bases are shared with TRBD2. This CDR3 is built from 16 residues. Germline lookup yields CDR1 SSHAT and CDR2 FNYEAQ (reference sequence). CDR3 in amino acids: CASSRGLAGYTDTQYF. The CDR3 DNA reads TGTGCTAGCAGCCGCGGACTAGCGGGCTACACAGATACGCAGTATTTT.

The chain uses TRBV3-1 (or the pseudogene TRBV3-2) and TRBJ2-7; D perhaps matches TRBD1 (6 bases). Germline loops: CDR1 LGHDT, CDR2 YNNKEL (reference sequence). V lost 2 bases to trimming and J lost 3 bases, with 11 bases between them. This CDR3 region has 14 residues. CDR3 DNA: TGTGCCAGCAGCCAATCTCAGGGGCACTACGAGCAGTACTTC. Residues: CASSQSQGHYEQYF.

This clone was counted only a few times. The V gene is TRBV7-6, the J gene TRBJ2-1; TRBD1 matches at 7 bases. This CDR3 contains 15 residues. Per germline, CDR1 SGHVS and CDR2 FNYEAQ. Germline trimming cut 4 bases from V and 7 bases from J; bases unmatched to any gene: 10. This chain's CDR3 is CASSSRTRGQNEQFF. The CDR3 DNA reads as TGTGCCAGCAGCTCCCGGACTCGGGGACAGAATGAGCAGTTCTTC.

There are a few counts of this clone. V usage is TRBV30 and J usage is TRBJ1-6; D is possibly TRBD1 (6 bases). The CDR3 extends over 12 amino acids. V dropped 0 bases and J dropped 13 bases, with 10 bases sitting between them. Per germline, CDR1 GTSNPN and CDR2 SVGIG (reference sequence). CDR3 DNA sequence: TGTGCCTGGAGTGTAGGGGGGGCCCCCCTCCACTTT. This gives the protein CAWSVGGAPLHF.

V and J are TRBV11-2 and TRBJ2-2, with a weak D call TRBD1 (6 bases). In germline, CDR1 is SGHAT, CDR2 FQNNGV. Trimming pared 3 bases from V and 5 bases from J, leaving 13 bases between. CDR3 length: 15 residues. This CDR3 is CASSLGARGTGELFF. The DNA of the CDR3 is TGTGCCAGCAGCTTGGGGGCTAGGGGGACCGGGGAGCTGTTTTTT.

V usage is TRBV19 and J usage is TRBJ2-3, with 9 bases aligning to TRBD1. J gave up 7 bases and V 3 bases, and 8 bases lay outside the gene matches. This CDR3 is built from 15 residues. Per the germline V gene, CDR1 is LNHDA and CDR2 is SQIVND (reference sequence). In DNA form, the CDR3 reads TGTGCCAGTAGTATGCACAGGGGGCAGAGGAATACGCAGTATTTT. This translates into CASSMHRGQRNTQYF.